The present T cell receptor (beta chain) was sequenced within a study of immune evolution from preneoplasia to lung adenocarcinoma. Trimming left V 1 base short and J 0 bases short, with 4 bases between. Looked up from germline, CDR1 is LNHDA and CDR2 is SQIVND (reference sequence). The length of the CDR3 is 15 residues. Profiled with immunoSEQ multiplex PCR; TCRdb holds only in-frame clones, not every one. Here the sample spans approximately 7,000 clones, about 79% being singletons. The receptor comes from a person aged 40-50 years with lung adenocarcinoma. The J gene is TRBJ2-6, the V gene TRBV19; no reliable D call. The source material was FFPE invasive lung adenocarcinoma tissue. CDR3 DNA: TGTGCCAGTAGTATAGCAAACTCTGGGGCCAACGTCCTGACTTTC. It specifies CASSIANSGANVLTF.